This is a list of T cell receptor beta chains from one sample in a study of tumor-infiltrating lymphocytes in primary liver carcinoma. TCRdb used MiXCR to reprocess the multiplex PCR reads, holding one entry per CDR3 protein. The repertoire holds 310,000 or so distinct CDR3 sequences, with around three fifths as singletons. Sample: peripheral blood. Every receptor here comes from a woman aged 25 to 45 with primary liver carcinoma and hepatitis B virus infection. Each CDR3 is given with its conserved first and last residue. A D gene is named only where the DNA matches it firmly. Where a row states a size, it is once, few, many or the class of an expanded clone; other rows omit it.

15	TRBV6-2/TRBV6-3	TRBD2	many	TRBJ2-1	TGTGCCAGCAGTTACGGTCTAGCGGGAGCCAATGAGCAGTTCTTC	CASSYGLAGANEQFF
16	TRBV30	NA	NA	TRBJ2-6	TGTGCCTGGAACATCGGACGCCTCTCTGGGGCCAACGTCCTGACTTTC	CAWNIGRLSGANVLTF
16	TRBV12-3/TRBV12-4	TRBD2	NA	TRBJ2-2	TGTACCAGCAGTCCCCGACTAGCGCGCCTCACCGGGGAGCTGTTTTTT	CTSSPRLARLTGELFF
17	TRBV4-1	NA	NA	TRBJ2-5	TGCGCCAGCAGCCAAAGAGGAGGGTCCCCTGGCCAAGAGACCCAGTACTTC	CASSQRGGSPGQETQYF
15	TRBV6-1	TRBD2	NA	TRBJ2-1	TGTACCAGCAGTAAACTAGCGGGAGCCTACAATGAGCAGTTTTTC	CTSSKLAGAYNEQFF
14	TRBV7-9	NA	NA	TRBJ1-1	TGTGCCAGCAGCTCCCGGACAGTTAACACTGAAGCTTTCTTT	CASSSRTVNTEAFF
16	TRBV14	NA	NA	TRBJ2-1	TGTGCCAGCAGCCGCGGAATGGGGGTACACGGTGGTGAGCAGTTCTTC	CASSRGMGVHGGEQFF
15	TRBV6-1	NA	many	TRBJ2-2	TGTGCCAGCAGTGATTGGGGCAGGAGCACCGGGGAGCTGTTTTTT	CASSDWGRSTGELFF
14	TRBV10-3	NA	few	TRBJ1-5	TGTGCCATCAGTGATCGGGGGGCCGGGCAGCCCCAGCATTTT	CAISDRGAGQPQHF
18	TRBV6-1	NA	many	TRBJ1-5	TGTGCCAGCAGTGTTCCGGGACACAGGGCCGGGGGTAATCAGCCCCAGCATTTT	CASSVPGHRAGGNQPQHF
18	TRBV11-2	TRBD2	NA	TRBJ2-3	TGTGCCAGCAGCAGGACTAGCGGATTCCGGACCCCAGCTGGTGCGCAGTGTTTT	CASSRTSGFRTPAGAQCF
13	TRBV6-5	NA	NA	TRBJ1-5	TGTGCCAGCAGTCACACGGAAAATCAGCCCCAGCATTTT	CASSHTENQPQHF
13	TRBV28	NA	NA	TRBJ2-1	TGTGCCAGCAGTCCGTCCCAGGGGAGTGAGCAGTTCTTC	CASSPSQGSEQFF
15	TRBV5-1	TRBD1	NA	TRBJ2-5	TGCGCCAGCAGCCCATTGGGACAGGGTACAGAGACCCAGTACTTC	CASSPLGQGTETQYF
16	TRBV4-2	TRBD2	few	TRBJ2-7	TGTGCCAGCAGCCAAGATCTGGGGAGGGGCTCCTACGAGCAGTACTTC	CASSQDLGRGSYEQYF
13	TRBV29-1	NA	NA	TRBJ1-5	TGCGGCGTTGGGGTAGGCGGGGATTCGCCCCAGCATTTT	CGVGVGGDSPQHF
15	TRBV5-5	TRBD2	NA	TRBJ2-7	TGTGCCAGCAGCTCTGGACTAGCTTCCACCTACGAACAGTACTTC	CASSSGLASTYEQYF
15	TRBV6-1	NA	NA	TRBJ1-1	TGTGCCAGCCTCTTCATCCTTGGCGGGAACACTGAAGCTTTCTTT	CASLFILGGNTEAFF
14	TRBV29-1	TRBD1	many	TRBJ2-5	TGCAGCGTCCCGGGACAGGGGAATCGAGAGACCCAGTACTTC	CSVPGQGNRETQYF
12	TRBV9	NA	NA	TRBJ2-7	TGTGCCAGCAGCGGGCCTGACTACGAGCAGTATTTC	CASSGPDYEQYF
14	TRBV6-5	NA	NA	TRBJ2-6	TGTGCCAGTAGTGACAGAGCCGGGACCAACGTCCTGACTTTC	CASSDRAGTNVLTF
15	TRBV6-2/TRBV6-3	NA	NA	TRBJ2-1	TGTGCCAGCAGCGAAGAGGACTGGACCTACAATGAGCAGTTCTTC	CASSEEDWTYNEQFF
15	TRBV6-5	NA	few	TRBJ1-5	TGTGCCACCTCCCTACAGGGACGGGCTGGTCAGCCCCAGCATTTT	CATSLQGRAGQPQHF
13	TRBV14	NA	NA	TRBJ1-1	TGTGCCAACAGCTCAGGGTTAGGCACTGAAGCTTTCTTT	CANSSGLGTEAFF
15	TRBV11-2	NA	NA	TRBJ2-7	TGTGCCAGCAGCTTAGAGGGAAGTGGTTTCGAGGTGCAGTACTTC	CASSLEGSGFEVQYF
13	TRBV6-1	NA	NA	TRBJ2-3	TGTGCCAGCAGTGAAACGCCGACAACGTCGCAGTATTTT	CASSETPTTSQYF
10	TRBV29-1	NA	many	TRBJ2-3	TGCAGCGGTAGCACAGATACGCAGTATTTT	CSGSTDTQYF
16	TRBV4-3	TRBD2	few	TRBJ2-7	TGCGCCAGCAGCCAAGAACGCCTAGCGGGAGTGAACGAGCAGTACTTC	CASSQERLAGVNEQYF
13	TRBV6-1	NA	NA	TRBJ2-3	TGTGCCAGCAGCCCCTCTAGCTTCGATACGCAGTATTTT	CASSPSSFDTQYF
15	TRBV12-3/TRBV12-4	TRBD2	NA	TRBJ2-7	TGTGCCAGCAGTTTGGGACTAACGGGAATCGACGAGCAGTACTTC	CASSLGLTGIDEQYF
15	TRBV19	NA	NA	TRBJ2-1	TGTGCCAGTAGTATAGTCCCCGTATCCTACAATGAGCAGTTCTTC	CASSIVPVSYNEQFF
14	TRBV11-2	NA	NA	TRBJ2-3	TGTGCCAGCAGCCCACGAACTCACACAGATATGCAGTATTTT	CASSPRTHTDMQYF
14	TRBV29-1	TRBD2	NA	TRBJ2-1	TGCAGCGTTGTTGCTAGCGGGTTTTATAATGAGCAGTTCTTC	CSVVASGFYNEQFF